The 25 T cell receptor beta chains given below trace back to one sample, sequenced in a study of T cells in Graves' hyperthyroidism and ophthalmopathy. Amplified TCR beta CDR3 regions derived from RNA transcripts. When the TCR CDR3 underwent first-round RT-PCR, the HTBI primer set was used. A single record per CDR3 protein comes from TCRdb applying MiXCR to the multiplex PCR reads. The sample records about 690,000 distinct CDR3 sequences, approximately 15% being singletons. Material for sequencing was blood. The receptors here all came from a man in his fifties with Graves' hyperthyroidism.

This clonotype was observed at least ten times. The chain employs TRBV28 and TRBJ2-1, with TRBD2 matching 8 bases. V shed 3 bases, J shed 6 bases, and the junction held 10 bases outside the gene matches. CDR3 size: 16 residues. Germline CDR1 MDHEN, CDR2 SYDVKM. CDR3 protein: CASSFSRLAGINEQFF. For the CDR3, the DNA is TGTGCCAGCAGTTTTAGTCGTCTAGCGGGCATCAATGAGCAGTTCTTC.

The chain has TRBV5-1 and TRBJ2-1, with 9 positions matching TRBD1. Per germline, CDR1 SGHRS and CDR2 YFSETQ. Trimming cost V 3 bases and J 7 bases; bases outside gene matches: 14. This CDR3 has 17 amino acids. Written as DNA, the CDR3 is TGCGCCAGCAGCTCAATCCCCCCGGGACAGGGTGCAAATGAGCAGTTCTTC. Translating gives CASSSIPPGQGANEQFF. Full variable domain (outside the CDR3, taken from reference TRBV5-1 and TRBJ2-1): KAGVTQTPRYLIKTRGQQVTLSCSPISGHRSVSWYQQTPGQGLQFLFEYFSETQRNKGNFPGRFSGRQFSNSRSEMNVSTLELGDSALYLCASSSIPPGQGANEQFFGPGTRLTVL.

The CDR3 coding sequence is TGTGCCAGCAGGGCCACCGGGACACCAACAGGAGAGCAGTACTTC. Encoded protein: CASRATGTPTGEQYF. The V gene is TRBV6-1, the J gene TRBJ2-7, with TRBD1 as a possible D gene (6 bases). Germline V gene sequence: CDR1 MNHNS, CDR2 SASEGT. Trimming cost V 6 bases and J 7 bases, with 22 bases left between them. CDR3 length equals 15 residues.

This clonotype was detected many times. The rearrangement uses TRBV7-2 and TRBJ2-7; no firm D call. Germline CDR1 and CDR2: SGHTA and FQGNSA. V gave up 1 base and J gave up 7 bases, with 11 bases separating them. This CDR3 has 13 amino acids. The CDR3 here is CASSLDRVREQYF. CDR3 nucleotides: TGTGCCAGCAGCTTAGATCGAGTTCGGGAGCAGTACTTC.

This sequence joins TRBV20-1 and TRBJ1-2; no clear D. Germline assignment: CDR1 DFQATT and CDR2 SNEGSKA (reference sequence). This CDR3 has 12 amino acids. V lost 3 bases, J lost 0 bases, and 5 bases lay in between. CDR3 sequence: CSASASNYGYTF. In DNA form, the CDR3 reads TGCAGTGCTAGTGCCTCTAACTATGGCTACACCTTC.

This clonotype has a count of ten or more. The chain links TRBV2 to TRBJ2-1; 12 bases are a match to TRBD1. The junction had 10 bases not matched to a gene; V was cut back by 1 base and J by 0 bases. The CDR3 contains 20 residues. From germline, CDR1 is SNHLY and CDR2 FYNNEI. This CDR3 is CASSEVGTGGGGASYNEQFF. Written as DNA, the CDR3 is TGTGCCAGCAGTGAAGTTGGGACAGGGGGCGGCGGGGCCTCCTACAATGAGCAGTTCTTC.

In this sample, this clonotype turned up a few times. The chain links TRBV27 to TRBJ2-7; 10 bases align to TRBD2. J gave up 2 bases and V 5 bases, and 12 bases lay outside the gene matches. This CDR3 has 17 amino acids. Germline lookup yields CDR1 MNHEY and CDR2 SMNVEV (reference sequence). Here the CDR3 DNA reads TGTGCCAGCAGTCCCTTGGGGCGGACTAGCGGACCCTACGAGCAGTACTTC. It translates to CASSPLGRTSGPYEQYF.

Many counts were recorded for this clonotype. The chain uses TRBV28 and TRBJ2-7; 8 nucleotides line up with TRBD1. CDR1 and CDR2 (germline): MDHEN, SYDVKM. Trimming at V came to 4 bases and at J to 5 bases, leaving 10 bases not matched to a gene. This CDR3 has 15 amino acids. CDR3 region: CASSSPGQGADEQYF. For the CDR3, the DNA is TGTGCCAGCAGTTCCCCAGGGCAGGGGGCCGACGAGCAGTACTTC.

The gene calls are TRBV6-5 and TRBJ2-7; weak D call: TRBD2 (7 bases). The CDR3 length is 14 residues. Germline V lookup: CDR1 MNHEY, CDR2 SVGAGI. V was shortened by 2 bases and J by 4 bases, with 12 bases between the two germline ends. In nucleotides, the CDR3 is TGTGCCAGCAGTTACGTGGGAGGGGGTTACGAGCAGTACTTC. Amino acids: CASSYVGGGYEQYF.

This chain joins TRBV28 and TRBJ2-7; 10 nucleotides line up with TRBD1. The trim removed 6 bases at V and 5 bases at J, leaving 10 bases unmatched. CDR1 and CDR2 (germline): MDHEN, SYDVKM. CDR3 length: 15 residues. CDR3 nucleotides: TGTGCCAGCAGAGACCCGGGACAGGGGAAGGACGAGCAGTACTTC. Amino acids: CASRDPGQGKDEQYF.

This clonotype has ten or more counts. CDR3 region: CASSFTNSVATAFF. CDR3 DNA sequence: TGTGCCAGCAGTTTCACCAATAGTGTCGCGACGGCTTTCTTT. V usage is TRBV28 and J usage is TRBJ1-1; no clear D. The germline gives CDR1 MDHEN, CDR2 SYDVKM. Trimming removed 3 bases at V and 11 bases at J, with 19 bases between. The CDR3 runs 14 residues. Together with reference TRBV28 and TRBJ1-1, the CDR3 gives the full variable domain: DVKVTQSSRYLVKRTGEKVFLECVQDMDHENMFWYRQDPGLGLRLIYFSYDVKMKEKGDIPEGYSVSREKKERFSLILESASTNQTSMYLCASSFTNSVATAFFGQGTRLTVV.

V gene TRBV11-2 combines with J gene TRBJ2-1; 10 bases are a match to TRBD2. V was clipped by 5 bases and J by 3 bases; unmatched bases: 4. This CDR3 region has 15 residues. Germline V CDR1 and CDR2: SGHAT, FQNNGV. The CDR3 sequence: CASSQAGGFYNEQFF. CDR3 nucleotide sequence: TGTGCCAGCAGCCAAGCGGGAGGGTTCTACAATGAGCAGTTCTTC.

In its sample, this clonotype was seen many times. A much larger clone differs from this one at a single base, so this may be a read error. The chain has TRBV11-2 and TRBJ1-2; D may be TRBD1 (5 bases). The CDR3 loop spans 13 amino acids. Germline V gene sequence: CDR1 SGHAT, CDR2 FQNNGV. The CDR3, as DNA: TGTGCCAACAGCTTAGGGGTTCATAGTGGCTACACCTTC. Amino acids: CANSLGVHSGYTF.

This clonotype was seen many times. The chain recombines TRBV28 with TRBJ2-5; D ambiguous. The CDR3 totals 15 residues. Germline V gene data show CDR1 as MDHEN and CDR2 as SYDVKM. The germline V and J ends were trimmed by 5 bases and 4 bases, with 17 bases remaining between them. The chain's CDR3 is CASSLLGSVRETQYF. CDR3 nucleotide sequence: TGTGCCAGCAGTCTTTTAGGGTCCGTCCGAGAGACCCAGTACTTC.

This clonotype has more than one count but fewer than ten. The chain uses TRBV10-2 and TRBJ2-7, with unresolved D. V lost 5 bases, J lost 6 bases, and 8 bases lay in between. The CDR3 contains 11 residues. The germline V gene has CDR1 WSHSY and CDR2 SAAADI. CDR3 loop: CASSFPGEQYF. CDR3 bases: TGCGCCAGCAGTTTTCCAGGCGAGCAGTACTTC.

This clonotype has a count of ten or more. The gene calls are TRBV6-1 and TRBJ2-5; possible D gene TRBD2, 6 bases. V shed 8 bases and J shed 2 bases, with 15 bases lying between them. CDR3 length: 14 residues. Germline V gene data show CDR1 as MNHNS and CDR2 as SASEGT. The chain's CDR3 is CASRGLSTQETQYF. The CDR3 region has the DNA TGTGCCAGCCGGGGACTTTCGACACAAGAGACCCAGTACTTC.

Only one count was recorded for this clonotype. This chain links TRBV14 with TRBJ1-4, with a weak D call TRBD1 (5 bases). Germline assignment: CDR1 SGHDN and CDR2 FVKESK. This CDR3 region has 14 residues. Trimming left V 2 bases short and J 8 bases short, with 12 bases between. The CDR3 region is CASSQRGAREKLFF. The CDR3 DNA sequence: TGTGCCAGCAGCCAACGGGGCGCAAGGGAAAAACTGTTTTTT.

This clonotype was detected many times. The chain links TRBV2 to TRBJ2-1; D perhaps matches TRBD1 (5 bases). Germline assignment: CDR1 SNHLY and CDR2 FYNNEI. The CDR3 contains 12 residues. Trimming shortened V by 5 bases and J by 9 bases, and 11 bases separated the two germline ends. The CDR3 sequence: CASSMTVVEQFF. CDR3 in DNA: TGTGCCAGCAGTATGACAGTGGTTGAGCAGTTCTTC.

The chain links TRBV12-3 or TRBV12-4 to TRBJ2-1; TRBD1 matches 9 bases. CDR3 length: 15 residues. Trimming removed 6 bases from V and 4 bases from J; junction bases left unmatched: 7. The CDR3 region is CASSQFGQGYNEQFF. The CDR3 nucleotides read TGTGCCAGCAGCCAATTCGGACAGGGGTACAATGAGCAGTTCTTC.

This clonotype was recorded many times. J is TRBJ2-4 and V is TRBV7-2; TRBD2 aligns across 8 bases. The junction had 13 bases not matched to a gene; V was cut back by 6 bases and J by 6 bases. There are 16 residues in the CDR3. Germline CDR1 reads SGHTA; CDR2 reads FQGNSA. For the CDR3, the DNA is TGTGCCAGCAGTTCCCACAGCGGGAGCTCGGGAAACATTCAGTACTTC. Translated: CASSSHSGSSGNIQYF. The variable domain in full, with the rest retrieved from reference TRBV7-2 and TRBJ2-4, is GAGVSQSPSNKVTEKGKDVELRCDPISGHTALYWYRQSLGQGLEFLIYFQGNSAPDKSGLPSDRFSAERTGGSVSTLTIQRTQQEDSAVYLCASSSHSGSSGNIQYFGAGTRLSVL.

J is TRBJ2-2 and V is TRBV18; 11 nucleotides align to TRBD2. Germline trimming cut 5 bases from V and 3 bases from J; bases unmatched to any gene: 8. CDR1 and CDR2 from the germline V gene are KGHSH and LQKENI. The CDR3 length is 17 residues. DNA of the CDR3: TGTGCCAGCTCATCGATCACTAGCGGGAGATACACCGGGGAGCTGTTTTTT. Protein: CASSSITSGRYTGELFF.

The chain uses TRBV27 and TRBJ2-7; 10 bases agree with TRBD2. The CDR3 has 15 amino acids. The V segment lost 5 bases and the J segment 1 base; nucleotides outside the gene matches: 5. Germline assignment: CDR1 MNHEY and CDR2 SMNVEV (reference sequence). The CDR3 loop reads CASSATSGISYEQYF. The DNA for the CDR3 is TGTGCCAGCAGTGCTACTAGCGGGATATCCTACGAGCAGTACTTC.

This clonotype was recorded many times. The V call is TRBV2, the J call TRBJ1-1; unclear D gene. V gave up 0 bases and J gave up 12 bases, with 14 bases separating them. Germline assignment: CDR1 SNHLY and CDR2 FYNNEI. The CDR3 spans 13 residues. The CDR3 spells CASSEAGLADSFF. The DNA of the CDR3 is TGTGCCAGCAGTGAAGCGGGATTGGCGGACTCTTTCTTT.

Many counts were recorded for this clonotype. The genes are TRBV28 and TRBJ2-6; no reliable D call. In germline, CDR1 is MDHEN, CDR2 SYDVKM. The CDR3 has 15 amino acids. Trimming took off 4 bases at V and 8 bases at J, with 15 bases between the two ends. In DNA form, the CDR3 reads TGTGCCAGCAGTTCCCCCCCTGGGTCCCCCAACGTCCTGACTTTC. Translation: CASSSPPGSPNVLTF.

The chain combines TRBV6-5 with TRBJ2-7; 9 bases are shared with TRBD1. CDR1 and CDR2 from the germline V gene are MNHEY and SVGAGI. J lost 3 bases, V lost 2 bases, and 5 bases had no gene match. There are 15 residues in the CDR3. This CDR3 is CASSYTQGAVYEQYF. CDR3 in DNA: TGTGCCAGCAGTTACACACAGGGGGCGGTCTACGAGCAGTACTTC.